This TCR beta chain was profiled in a study of T cell repertoires in cytomegalovirus infection. About the study: Indicated by public TCR beta signatures were CMV infection and matching HLA type.

From the reads, TCRdb called clonotypes with MiXCR, one entry per CDR3 protein. The repertoire holds over 150,000 distinct CDR3 sequences, with 13% to 15% as singletons. Study observations and caveats: Summed public TCR beta family frequency identified CMV carriers bearing the relevant HLA.

This clonotype occurred many times. Its target is unknown. V lost 4 bases and J lost 5, with 12 bases in between. CDR3 size: 14 residues. Germline CDR1 SGHNT, CDR2 YENEEA. The sequenced sample was PBMCs. The V call is TRBV11-3, the J call TRBJ2-1; no definite D call. This sequence was found in a human donor in good health (CMV status not recorded). Some clones in this sample may be carry-over from other donors' samples. The CDR3 is CASSSRTLHNEQFF. CDR3 DNA sequence: TGTGCCAGCAGCTCCCGGACCTTACACAATGAGCAGTTCTTC.